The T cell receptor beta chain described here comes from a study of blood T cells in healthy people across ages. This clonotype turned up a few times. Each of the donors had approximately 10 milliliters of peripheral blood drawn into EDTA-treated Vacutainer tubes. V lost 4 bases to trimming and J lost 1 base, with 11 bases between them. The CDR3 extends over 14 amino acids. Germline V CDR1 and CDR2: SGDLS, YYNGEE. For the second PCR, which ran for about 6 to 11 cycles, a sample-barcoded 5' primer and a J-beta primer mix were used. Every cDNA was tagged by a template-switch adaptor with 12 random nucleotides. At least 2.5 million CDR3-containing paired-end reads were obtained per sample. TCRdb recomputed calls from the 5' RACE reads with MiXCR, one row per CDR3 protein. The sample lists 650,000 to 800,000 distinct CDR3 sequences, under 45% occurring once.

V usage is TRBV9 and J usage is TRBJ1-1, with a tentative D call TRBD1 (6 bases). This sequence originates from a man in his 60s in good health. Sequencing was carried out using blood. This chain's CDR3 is CASSMGHPNTEAFF. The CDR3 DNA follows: TGTGCCAGCAGCATGGGACACCCGAACACTGAAGCTTTCTTT.